This TCR beta chain was found in a study of post-analysis software for immune sequencing data. The study's findings and limits: F-measure co-clustering was strong for batch-matched samples. Roughly five TRBV segments appeared more often in patients than in controls, and TRBV5-6, TRBV5-1 and TRBV20-1 were among these.

This clonotype was detected only a few times. Its antigen is currently unknown. Every TCR beta cDNA library bore unique molecular identifiers. Input populations of about 0.95 to 11 million T cells gave rise to approximately 500,000 cDNA molecules. A single record per CDR3 protein comes from TCRdb applying MiXCR to the PCR reads. The table has approximately 660,000 distinct CDR3 sequences, over 45% seen once. The CDR3 contains 15 residues. The junction had 10 bases not matched to a gene; V was cut back by 4 bases and J by 8 bases. Germline CDR1 is KGHDR and CDR2 is SFDVKD. This TCR derives from a girl aged 2 to 10 with multiple sclerosis. This chain joins TRBV24-1 and TRBJ2-3; TRBD2 matches at 8 bases. Material for sequencing was blood. CDR3 nucleotide sequence: TGTGCCACCAGTGAACCCGGGGGGGCCTACGGTACGCAGTATTTT. Translation: CATSEPGGAYGTQYF.